A selection of T cell receptor beta chains follows, all from one sample in a study of beta chain features in type 1 diabetes. Produced via immunoSEQ multiplex PCR; TCRdb's table is partial and in-frame only. This table has 45,000 to 60,000 clones, under 75% appearing once. The sample consisted of stem cell memory CD4+ T cells from blood. The receptor set was obtained from a woman aged 25-40 years with type 1 diabetes. Both conserved end residues are part of each CDR3. The D gene is left open where the match is weak. Size is omitted from some rows. Given values are once, few, many or a class for expanded clones.

TRBJ2-6 NA NA TRBV30 TGTGCCTGGAGTCGCTCTGGGGCCAACGTCCTGACTTTC CAWSRSGANVLTF
TRBJ2-4 few NA TRBV2 TGTGCCAGCAGTGCTTCAGCGACTACCAAAAACATTCAGTACTTC CASSASATTKNIQYF
TRBJ2-1 NA TRBD1 TRBV29-1 TGCAGCGTTGATAGGACAGGGGGCGATGAGCAGTTCTTC CSVDRTGGDEQFF
TRBJ2-5 few TRBD2 TRBV4-2 TGTGCCAGCAGCCTCGGGACTAGCGGGAGGGTCCAAGAGACCCAGTACTTC CASSLGTSGRVQETQYF
TRBJ1-1 NA TRBD1 TRBV2 TGTGCCAGCAGTATACAGGGGGCAGGGAACACTGAAGCTTTCTTT CASSIQGAGNTEAFF
TRBJ2-1 few TRBD2 TRBV7-9 TGTGCCAGCAGCGAGGGACTAGCGGGAGACAATGAGCAGTTCTTC CASSEGLAGDNEQFF
TRBJ2-3 NA NA TRBV6-5 TGTGCCAGCATCGCCCCCGGAGTCGATACGCAGTATTTT CASIAPGVDTQYF
TRBJ2-7 NA TRBD2 TRBV5-1 TGCGCCAGCAGCTTGGTCGCTGGACTAGAGTACGAGCAGTACTTC CASSLVAGLEYEQYF
TRBJ2-7 NA NA TRBV7-9 TGTGCCAGCAGCCTTACCCTAATTGAATTAGCGTTC CASSLTLIELAF
TRBJ2-7 NA NA TRBV21-1 TGTGCCAGCAGGGGATCCTACTCGGGACAGGGACCCTACGAGCAGTACTTC CASRGSYSGQGPYEQYF
TRBJ2-4 few NA TRBV4-2 TGTGCCAGCAGCCAGCGTTGGGGAGGAAACATTCAGTACTTC CASSQRWGGNIQYF
TRBJ2-5 NA TRBD2 TRBV19 TGTGCCAGTAGTTATAGCGGGAAGGAGACCCAGTACTTC CASSYSGKETQYF
TRBJ2-1 NA TRBD1 TRBV27 TGTGCCAGCAAAAAAGACCGGGACAGGGGACACAATGAGCAGTTCTTC CASKKDRDRGHNEQFF
TRBJ2-7 NA NA TRBV10-3 TGTGCCATCAGTGACCAGGCGGTGGGAGGCTCCTACGAGCAGTACTTC CAISDQAVGGSYEQYF
TRBJ1-1 NA NA TRBV11-3 TGTGCCAGCAGCGGCTACAGGGCGGCTGAAGCTTTCTTT CASSGYRAAEAFF
TRBJ2-2 once NA TRBV9 TGTGCCAGCAGTCTCCCGCGCACCGGGGAGCTGTTTTTT CASSLPRTGELFF
TRBJ1-2 few NA TRBV19 TGTGCCAGTAGTCCGGGACTATACTACACCTTC CASSPGLYYTF
TRBJ2-5 once TRBD1 TRBV10-3 TGTGCCATCAGTGGTGGGACAGGGAGAGCGGAGACCCAGTACTTC CAISGGTGRAETQYF
TRBJ2-1 NA TRBD2 TRBV7-9 TGTGCCAGCAGCTTAGTCGGCAGCGGGGGGAGCTCCTACAATGAGCAGTTCTTC CASSLVGSGGSSYNEQFF
TRBJ1-1 NA NA TRBV7-3 TGTGCCAGCAGCTTAGGACAGACCTCGCTTTTGAACACTGAAGCTTTCTTT CASSLGQTSLLNTEAFF
TRBJ2-7 few NA TRBV5-6 TGTGCCAGCAGCTTAAGTCGTAGGAGGATCTACGAGCAGTACTTC CASSLSRRRIYEQYF
TRBJ1-1 NA NA TRBV27 TGTGCCAGCAGGCTGGGGTCGGGACTCCCGGGAGACACTGAAGCTTTCTTT CASRLGSGLPGDTEAFF
TRBJ2-7 NA TRBD2 TRBV11-2 TGTGCCAGCAGCACCGGACTAGCGGGTGGTTACGAGCAGTACTTC CASSTGLAGGYEQYF
TRBJ2-2 NA NA TRBV19 TGTGCCAGTAGAACCACAGCGAACACCGGGGAGCTGTTTTTT CASRTTANTGELFF
TRBJ1-2 NA TRBD1 TRBV11-2 TGTGCCAGCAGGAACGTCAGGGGGCCGGGCTATGGCTACACCTTC CASRNVRGPGYGYTF
TRBJ2-1 NA TRBD2 TRBV19 TGTGCCAGTAGTATAGAGTGGCTAGCGGGTTACAATGAGCAGTTCTTC CASSIEWLAGYNEQFF
TRBJ1-2 NA NA TRBV30 TGTGCCTGGAGTGTAAGGACGGGGGTTAGATACACCTTC CAWSVRTGVRYTF
TRBJ1-2 few NA TRBV28 TGTGCCAGCTCAACGGGGATGCGCGGCTACACCTTC CASSTGMRGYTF
TRBJ2-5 NA TRBD2 TRBV18 TGTGCCAGCGGACTAGCGGGAGTGCAAGAGACCCAGTACTTC CASGLAGVQETQYF
TRBJ1-2 NA NA TRBV20-1 TGCAGTGCTAGTGCGGGGTACGGCTACACCTTC CSASAGYGYTF
TRBJ2-7 few TRBD2 TRBV18 TGTGCCAGCTCACCCAGCGGGAGCTCCTACGAGCAGTACTTC CASSPSGSSYEQYF
TRBJ1-1 NA NA TRBV10-2 TGCGCCAGCTTTGAAGGGCACACCGAGGGAGCTTTCTTT CASFEGHTEGAFF
TRBJ2-5 NA TRBD2 TRBV4-1 TGCGCCAGCAGCCAAGATAGGGGACTAACCGTGACAAAGACCCAGTACTTC CASSQDRGLTVTKTQYF
TRBJ2-2 NA TRBD1 TRBV30 TGTGCCTGGAGGCACAGGGGGCGAAGCCTGTCCGGGGAGCTGTTTTTT CAWRHRGRSLSGELFF
TRBJ2-1 few NA TRBV5-1 TGCGCCAGCAGCTTGGTGCAGCAGACAACTAATGAGCAGTTCTTC CASSLVQQTTNEQFF
TRBJ2-3 NA TRBD2 TRBV5-1 TGCGCCAGCTCGAATGAACTAACTAGCGGGAGATGGGGTATCACAGATACGCAGTATTTT CASSNELTSGRWGITDTQYF
TRBJ2-5 NA NA TRBV9 TGTGCCAGCAGCGAGGGGCGGTACCAAGAGACCCAGTACTTC CASSEGRYQETQYF
TRBJ2-3 NA NA TRBV30 TGTGCCTGGACAGGACGAGGGGATACGCAGTATTTT CAWTGRGDTQYF
TRBJ1-1 NA NA TRBV19 TGTGCCAGTAGCAACCAGGGCGTCAACACTGAAGCTTTCTTT CASSNQGVNTEAFF
TRBJ1-5 few TRBD1 TRBV7-9 TGTGCCAGCAGCTCGGACAGGAACGGGCAGCCCCAGCATTTT CASSSDRNGQPQHF
TRBJ2-5 NA NA TRBV15 TGTGCCACCAGCAGAGGAGGTAGCGAGGGGGTGACCCAGTACTTC CATSRGGSEGVTQYF
TRBJ2-5 few NA TRBV29-1 TGCAGCGTTGGGCCCAACGTGAAAGAGACCCAGTACTTC CSVGPNVKETQYF
TRBJ2-1 NA NA TRBV4-1 TGCGCCAGCAGCCTCCGTGGGAGCTATGATGAGCAGTTCTTC CASSLRGSYDEQFF
TRBJ2-3 NA TRBD2 TRBV29-1 TGCAGCGTCGGTCCGGGACTAGCGGGAAGGGATCTTGGCGGGTTTACGCAGTATTTT CSVGPGLAGRDLGGFTQYF
TRBJ2-5 NA TRBD2 TRBV6-5 TGTGCCAGCAGGGTAGCGGGACGAGAGACCCAGTACTTC CASRVAGRETQYF
TRBJ1-1 NA TRBD1 TRBV5-1 TGCGCCAGCAGGACAGGGGATGGCACTGAAGCTTTCTTT CASRTGDGTEAFF
TRBJ2-1 NA NA TRBV28 TGTGCCAGCAGTCATAGGGGCAGGCGCAATGAGCAGTTCTTC CASSHRGRRNEQFF
TRBJ2-2 NA NA TRBV30 TGTGCCTGGAGTCCAAATACCGGGGAGCTGTTTTTT CAWSPNTGELFF
TRBJ2-3 NA TRBD1 TRBV6-5 TGTGCCAGCAGTTACGATGCGGACAGGGCGCGCGGTACGCAGTATTTT CASSYDADRARGTQYF
TRBJ2-4 NA NA TRBV9 TGTGCCAGCAGCGTAGGGGTCGGGTTAGCCAAAAACATTCAGTACTTC CASSVGVGLAKNIQYF
TRBJ1-3 NA NA TRBV7-2 TGTGCCAGCAGCGGGGGGACGGGTGGAAACACCATATATTTT CASSGGTGGNTIYF